Sequencing of this T cell receptor (beta chain) was carried out in a study of T cells in Graves' hyperthyroidism and ophthalmopathy. Study-wide points: A 13 V-J signature model discriminated ophthalmopathy versus stable hyperthyroidism.

The CDR3 is 15 residues long. Trimming removed 0 bases at V and 7 bases at J, with 13 bases between. The germline V gene encodes CDR1 DFQATT and CDR2 SNEGSKA (reference sequence). Researchers barred patients who had uncontrolled infection, other autoimmune disease, pregnancy or lactation. Template material for amplifying TCR beta CDR3 regions consisted of RNA transcripts. First-round RT-PCR targeting the TCR CDR3 was performed with the HTBI primer set. Each CDR3 protein gets one entry after TCRdb re-called the multiplex PCR reads with MiXCR. Of about 200,000 distinct CDR3 sequences listed, approximately 16% were seen once; the top ten hold approximately 56%. With regard to this clonotype: Its antigen is unknown.

Specimen: blood. The TCR sequence derives from a woman between 45 and 65 years old with Graves' hyperthyroidism. V and J are TRBV20-1 and TRBJ1-6; maybe TRBD1 (5 bases). This CDR3 reads CSARDLSWTNSPLHF. The CDR3 DNA reads as TGCAGTGCTAGAGATCTGAGTTGGACAAATTCACCCCTCCACTTT.